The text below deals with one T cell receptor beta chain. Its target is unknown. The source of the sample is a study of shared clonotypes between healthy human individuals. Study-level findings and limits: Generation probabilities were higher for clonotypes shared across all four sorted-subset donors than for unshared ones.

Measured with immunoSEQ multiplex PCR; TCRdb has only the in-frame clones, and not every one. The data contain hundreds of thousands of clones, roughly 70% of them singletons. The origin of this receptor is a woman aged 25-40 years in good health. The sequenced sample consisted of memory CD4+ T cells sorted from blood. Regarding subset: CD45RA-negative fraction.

The CDR3 loop reads CASSPQGRGELFF. CDR3 in DNA: TGTGCCAGCAGCCCACAGGGGCGAGGGGAGCTGTTTTTT. The V gene is TRBV7-9, the J gene TRBJ2-2, with 7 nucleotides matching TRBD1. This CDR3 has 13 residues. CDR1 and CDR2 from the germline V gene are SEHNR and FQNEAQ (reference sequence). The trim removed 5 bases at V and 8 bases at J, leaving 5 bases unmatched.